The sequence of this T cell receptor (beta chain) was determined in a study of OX40 agonist ivuxolimab in advanced cancers. The overall study: With ivuxolimab, an agonistic anti-OX40 (CD134) antibody, patients were treated.

Study observations and caveats: Among the least clonally expanded were partial responders at 0.1-3.0 mg/kg.

Measured with immunoSEQ multiplex PCR; TCRdb has only the in-frame clones, and not every one. Among around 100,000 clones listed, 85% to 95% were seen once. On this clone: Its antigen is as yet unknown.

The CDR3 runs 13 residues. Per germline, CDR1 ENHRY and CDR2 SYGVKD. Between the trimmed V and J ends, which lost 4 bases and 4 bases, there was a span of 8 bases. Individuals having autoimmune disease history or systemic immunosuppression were not enrolled. Sequencing used CD4+ or CD8+ T cells sorted from blood, obtained in a trial of the OX40 agonist ivuxolimab. This sequence joins TRBV10-3 and TRBJ1-3, with D maybe TRBD1 (5 bases). The clonotype comes from an adult with an advanced solid tumor such as melanoma, head and neck, liver or kidney cancer. CDR3 residues: CAISAQAGNTIYF. For the CDR3, the DNA is TGTGCCATCAGTGCACAGGCCGGAAACACCATATATTTT.